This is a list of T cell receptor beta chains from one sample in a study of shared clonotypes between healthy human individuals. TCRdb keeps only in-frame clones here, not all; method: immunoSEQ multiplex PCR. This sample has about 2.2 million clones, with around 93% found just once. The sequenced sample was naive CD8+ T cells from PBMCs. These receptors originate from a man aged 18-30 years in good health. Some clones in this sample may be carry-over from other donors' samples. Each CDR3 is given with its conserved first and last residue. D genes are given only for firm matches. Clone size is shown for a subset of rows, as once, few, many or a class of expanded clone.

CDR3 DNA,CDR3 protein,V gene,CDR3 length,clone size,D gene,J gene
TGTGCCAGCAGCTTAGCGGTAGCGGGGAGCTCCTACGAGCAGTACTTC,CASSLAVAGSSYEQYF,TRBV7-6,16,.,TRBD2,TRBJ2-7
TGTGCCAGCAGCTTACTCTCTAGCGGGAGGGCCTACAATGAGCAGTTCTTC,CASSLLSSGRAYNEQFF,TRBV28,17,.,TRBD2,TRBJ2-1
TGCGCCAGCAGCCACGGCCGGGAGATAATGAACACTGAAGCTTTCTTT,CASSHGREIMNTEAFF,TRBV4-3,16,few,.,TRBJ1-1
TGTGCCAGCAGTTACGCTAGCGGAAGCTCCTACAATGAGCAGTTCTTC,CASSYASGSSYNEQFF,TRBV6-5,16,.,TRBD2,TRBJ2-1
TGTGCCAGTAGCCTACTAGGGACAGATCAAGAGACCCAGTACTTC,CASSLLGTDQETQYF,TRBV19,15,once,TRBD1,TRBJ2-5
TGTGCCAGCAGCCGGGAGGGGAGTGGAGCCTACGAGCAGTACTTC,CASSREGSGAYEQYF,TRBV13,15,.,TRBD2,TRBJ2-7
TGTGCCAGTAGCCGGTGGGCGGGCCCCTACGAGCAGTACTTC,CASSRWAGPYEQYF,TRBV19,14,.,.,TRBJ2-7
TGTGCCAGCAGTTTAACTGGCAGGGGGAACACTGAAGCTTTCTTT,CASSLTGRGNTEAFF,TRBV28,15,.,.,TRBJ1-1
TGTGCCAGCAGTTCGATCAGGGGGATGAGTGGCTACACCTTC,CASSSIRGMSGYTF,TRBV27,14,.,TRBD1,TRBJ1-2
TGCGCCAGCACCAAAAGCGGGAGTGGAAATGAGCAGTTCTTC,CASTKSGSGNEQFF,TRBV10-1,14,.,TRBD2,TRBJ2-1
TGTGCCAGCAGTTTCGACGGCTCCTACGAGCAGTACTTC,CASSFDGSYEQYF,TRBV28,13,.,.,TRBJ2-7
TGTGCCAGCAGTCCCAGGGGCTCTGGAAACACCATATATTTT,CASSPRGSGNTIYF,TRBV27,14,few,.,TRBJ1-3
TGCGCCAGCAGCCAAGATCCCTCCCAGAGCTCCTACGAGCAGTACTTC,CASSQDPSQSSYEQYF,TRBV4-1,16,once,.,TRBJ2-7
TGTGCCAGTAGTAAAAAAGGGGGCTCTGAAGCTTTCTTT,CASSKKGGSEAFF,TRBV19,13,.,TRBD1,TRBJ1-1
TGTGCCAGCAGTGACGGGCCGGACTACGAGCAGTACTTC,CASSDGPDYEQYF,TRBV6-1,13,.,.,TRBJ2-7
TGTGCCAGCAGTGCCGGGACAGGGTTTCAAGCTTTCTTT,CASSAGTGFQAFF,TRBV6-4,13,.,TRBD1,TRBJ1-1
TGTGCCAGCAGTCCGGGACGGTACTATGGCTACACCTTC,CASSPGRYYGYTF,TRBV28,13,.,.,TRBJ1-2
TGCAGCGTTGAAGCCAGGACCAGCGCTACCTTAGGCGGCTATGGCTACACCTTC,CSVEARTSATLGGYGYTF,TRBV29-1,18,.,.,TRBJ1-2
TGTGCCAGCAGTTTAGAAGGACTAGCGGGAGAGGGGGAGGGAGCCGGGGAGCTGTTTTTT,CASSLEGLAGEGEGAGELFF,TRBV28,20,.,TRBD2,TRBJ2-2
TGCGCCAGCAGCCCCTCTGGGAGGGGGCTAACAGAGACCCAGTACTTC,CASSPSGRGLTETQYF,TRBV4-1,16,.,.,TRBJ2-5
TGTGCCAGCAGCCAAGCTCGAACAGGGGTGGACGAGCAGTACTTC,CASSQARTGVDEQYF,TRBV4-2,15,.,TRBD1,TRBJ2-7
TGCGCCAGCAGCTTAGGGACTCTTGTTGAGTTGGAGACCCAGTACTTC,CASSLGTLVELETQYF,TRBV4-1,16,.,.,TRBJ2-5
TGTGCCAGCAGTTTTATACTAGCGGGTGAGCAGTTCTTC,CASSFILAGEQFF,TRBV27,13,.,TRBD2,TRBJ2-1
TGCGCCAGCAGCTTCGGTGACTCCTACGAGCAGTACTTC,CASSFGDSYEQYF,TRBV5-1,13,.,.,TRBJ2-7
TGTGCCAGTAGTTCCCTCCGGGACGGAGACACTGAAGCTTTCTTT,CASSSLRDGDTEAFF,TRBV19,15,.,.,TRBJ1-1
TGTGCCAGCAGCTTGGATAGGGCAGGACCCTACGAGCAGTACTTC,CASSLDRAGPYEQYF,TRBV5-6,15,.,.,TRBJ2-7
TGCGCCAGCAGCCTGGGGCAGGGGGCAAAGACTGAAGCTTTCTTT,CASSLGQGAKTEAFF,TRBV4-1,15,.,TRBD1,TRBJ1-1
TGTGCCTGGAGTCGGATGGACAATCAGCCCCAGCATTTT,CAWSRMDNQPQHF,TRBV30,13,few,.,TRBJ1-5
TGTGCCAGCAGCTTAGTAGGGCGGGAGCAGTACTTC,CASSLVGREQYF,TRBV7-8,12,.,.,TRBJ2-7
TGTGCCAGCAGCTTGGTCCTAGCGGGAGGTTCCAATGAGCAGTTCTTC,CASSLVLAGGSNEQFF,TRBV5-4,16,.,TRBD2,TRBJ2-1
TGTGCCAGCAGCCCTTCCGGTCTTTCAAAGGGAAAACTGTTTTTT,CASSPSGLSKGKLFF,TRBV7-2,15,.,.,TRBJ1-4
TGTGCCAGCAGGATGGGCAGGGACTACGAGCAGTACTTC,CASRMGRDYEQYF,TRBV28,13,.,.,TRBJ2-7
TGTGCCAGCAGCCAAGGAGGGGATTTACCGTTTGAAGCTTTCTTT,CASSQGGDLPFEAFF,TRBV14,15,.,.,TRBJ1-1
TGTGCCAGCAGTTTATGGCGGGCGAACACCGGGGAGCTGTTTTTT,CASSLWRANTGELFF,TRBV27,15,.,.,TRBJ2-2
TGCGCCAGCAGCCACGGGGGCAATCAGCCCCAGCATTTT,CASSHGGNQPQHF,TRBV4-1,13,few,.,TRBJ1-5
TGTGCCTGGAGTGTACTCAGCGGCGAGCAGTACTTC,CAWSVLSGEQYF,TRBV30,12,.,.,TRBJ2-7
TGTGCCAGCAGCTTAGGGACAGGTGAAGCTTTCTTT,CASSLGTGEAFF,TRBV7-6,12,.,TRBD1,TRBJ1-1
TGTGCCAGCAGCCTCGGGACTAGCGGGAGGTTTGCCGGGGAGCTGTTTTTT,CASSLGTSGRFAGELFF,TRBV28,17,.,TRBD2,TRBJ2-2
TGCGCCAGCAGCCAAAGGGCCGGACTAGCGGGAACCACCGGGGAGCTGTTTTTT,CASSQRAGLAGTTGELFF,TRBV4-3,18,.,TRBD2,TRBJ2-2
TGTGCCAGCAGGGACAGGGGGGGGAACTATGGCTACACCTTC,CASRDRGGNYGYTF,TRBV27,14,.,TRBD1,TRBJ1-2
TGTGCCAGCAGCGTAGTAGTTCAGGGGGGTACAGATACGCAGTATTTT,CASSVVVQGGTDTQYF,TRBV9,16,.,.,TRBJ2-3
TGTGCCAGCAGCCGCTTTCCCGGGACAGACAATGAGCAGTTCTTC,CASSRFPGTDNEQFF,TRBV27,15,.,TRBD1,TRBJ2-1
TGCGCCAGCAGCTTGGACAGGGGGAGGAACACTGAAGCTTTCTTT,CASSLDRGRNTEAFF,TRBV5-1,15,few,TRBD1,TRBJ1-1
TGCGCCAGCAGCCAACAACTAGCGGGGTGGGGTGCCAAAAACATTCAGTACTTC,CASSQQLAGWGAKNIQYF,TRBV4-1,18,.,TRBD2,TRBJ2-4
TGTGCCAGCAGGTACACGGGGGCCGCGAACACTGAAGCTTTCTTT,CASRYTGAANTEAFF,TRBV6-6,15,few,.,TRBJ1-1
TGTGCCAGCAGCTTGACTCCGGGACTAGTCCCCAATGAGCAGTTCTTC,CASSLTPGLVPNEQFF,TRBV11-3,16,.,TRBD2,TRBJ2-1
TGTGCCAGCAGCGAGCTAGCGGGAGTTTATGAGCAGTTCTTC,CASSELAGVYEQFF,TRBV4-2,14,.,TRBD2,TRBJ2-1
TGTGCCAGCTTTGGGCCCCCCGGGACAGGGTTGGAGACCCAGTACTTC,CASFGPPGTGLETQYF,TRBV2,16,.,TRBD1,TRBJ2-5
TGTGCCAGTACGAAATACAATGAGCAGTTCTTC,CASTKYNEQFF,TRBV19,11,.,.,TRBJ2-1
TGTGCCAGCAGCCAAAGGTTAGCGGGAGCCCATGAGCAGTTCTTC,CASSQRLAGAHEQFF,TRBV14,15,.,TRBD2,TRBJ2-1
TGTGCCAGCAGCGATGACGACAGGGGAGGATCCTACGAGCAGTACTTC,CASSDDDRGGSYEQYF,TRBV5-5,16,.,TRBD1,TRBJ2-7
TGCGCCAGCAGCCAGACACAGGGAAATCAGCCCCAGCATTTT,CASSQTQGNQPQHF,TRBV4-1,14,.,.,TRBJ1-5
TGTGCCAGCAGCTTGAACAATGAGCAGTTCTTC,CASSLNNEQFF,TRBV5-6,11,few,.,TRBJ2-1
TGTGCCAGCAGCCCACAGGGCTACGAGCAGTACTTC,CASSPQGYEQYF,TRBV9,12,.,.,TRBJ2-7